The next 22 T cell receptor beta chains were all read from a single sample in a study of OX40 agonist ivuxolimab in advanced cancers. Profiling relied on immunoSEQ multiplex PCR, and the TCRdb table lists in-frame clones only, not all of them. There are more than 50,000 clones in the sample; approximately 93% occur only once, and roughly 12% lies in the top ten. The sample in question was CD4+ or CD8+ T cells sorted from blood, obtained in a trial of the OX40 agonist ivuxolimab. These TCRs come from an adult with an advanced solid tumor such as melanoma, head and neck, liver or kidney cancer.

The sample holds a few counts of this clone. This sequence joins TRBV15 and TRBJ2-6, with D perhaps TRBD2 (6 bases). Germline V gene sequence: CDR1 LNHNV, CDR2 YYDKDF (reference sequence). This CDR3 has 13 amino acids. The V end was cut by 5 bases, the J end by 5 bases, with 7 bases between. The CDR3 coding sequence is TGTGCCACCAGCGGGGACTGGGCCAACGTCCTGACTTTC. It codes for CATSGDWANVLTF.

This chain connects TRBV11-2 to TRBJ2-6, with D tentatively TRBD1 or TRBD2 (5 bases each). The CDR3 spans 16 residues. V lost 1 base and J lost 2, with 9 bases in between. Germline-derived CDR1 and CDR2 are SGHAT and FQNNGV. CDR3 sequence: CASSLVRGAGANVLTF. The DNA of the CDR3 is TGTGCCAGCAGCTTAGTGAGGGGAGCTGGGGCCAACGTCCTGACTTTC.

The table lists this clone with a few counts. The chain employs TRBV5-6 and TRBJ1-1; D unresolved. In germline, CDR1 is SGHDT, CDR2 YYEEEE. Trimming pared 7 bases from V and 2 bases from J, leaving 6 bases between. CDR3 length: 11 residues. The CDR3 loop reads CASGINTEAFF. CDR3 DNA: TGTGCCAGCGGCATTAACACTGAAGCTTTCTTT.

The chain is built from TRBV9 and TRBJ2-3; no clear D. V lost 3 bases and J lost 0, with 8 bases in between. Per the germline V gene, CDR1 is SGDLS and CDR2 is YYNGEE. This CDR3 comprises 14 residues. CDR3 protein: CASSERGSTDTQYF. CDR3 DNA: TGTGCCAGCAGCGAGCGCGGCAGCACAGATACGCAGTATTTT.

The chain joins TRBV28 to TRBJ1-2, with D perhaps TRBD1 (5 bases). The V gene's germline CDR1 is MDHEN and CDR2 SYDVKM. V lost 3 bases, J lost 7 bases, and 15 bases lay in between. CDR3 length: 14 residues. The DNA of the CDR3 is TGTGCCAGCAGTTTGTCCCTTAGGGACGGTGGCTACACCTTC. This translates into CASSLSLRDGGYTF.

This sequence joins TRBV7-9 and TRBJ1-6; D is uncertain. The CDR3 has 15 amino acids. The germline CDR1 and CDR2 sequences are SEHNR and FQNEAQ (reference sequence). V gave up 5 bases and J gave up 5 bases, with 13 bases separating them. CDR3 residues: CASSARAYDNSPLHF. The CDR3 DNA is TGTGCCAGCAGCGCCCGGGCCTATGATAATTCACCCCTCCACTTT.

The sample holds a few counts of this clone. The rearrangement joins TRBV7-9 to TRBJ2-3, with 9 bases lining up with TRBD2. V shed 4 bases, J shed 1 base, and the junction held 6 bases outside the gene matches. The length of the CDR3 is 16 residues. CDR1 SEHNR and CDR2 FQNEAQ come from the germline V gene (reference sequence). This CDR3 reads CASSSAWTSGTDTQYF. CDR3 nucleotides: TGTGCCAGCAGCTCAGCCTGGACTAGCGGCACAGATACGCAGTATTTT.

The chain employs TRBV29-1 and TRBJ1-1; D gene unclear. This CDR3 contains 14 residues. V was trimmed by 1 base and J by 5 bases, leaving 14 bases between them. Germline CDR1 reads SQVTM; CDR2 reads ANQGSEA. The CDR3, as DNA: TGCAGCGTTGAAGGCAAGACTTCGGGGACTGAAGCTTTCTTT. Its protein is CSVEGKTSGTEAFF.

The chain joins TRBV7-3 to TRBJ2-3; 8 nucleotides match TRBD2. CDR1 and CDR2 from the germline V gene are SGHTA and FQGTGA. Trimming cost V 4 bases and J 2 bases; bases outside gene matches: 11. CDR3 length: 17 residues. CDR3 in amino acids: CASSSRGASGPTDTQYF. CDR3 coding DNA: TGTGCCAGCAGCTCACGGGGGGCTAGCGGGCCCACAGATACGCAGTATTTT. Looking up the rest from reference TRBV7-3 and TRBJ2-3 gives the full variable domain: GAGVSQTPSNKVTEKGKYVELRCDPISGHTALYWYRQSLGQGPEFLIYFQGTGAADDSGLPNDRFFAVRPEGSVSTLKIQRTERGDSAVYLCASSSRGASGPTDTQYFGPGTRLTVL.

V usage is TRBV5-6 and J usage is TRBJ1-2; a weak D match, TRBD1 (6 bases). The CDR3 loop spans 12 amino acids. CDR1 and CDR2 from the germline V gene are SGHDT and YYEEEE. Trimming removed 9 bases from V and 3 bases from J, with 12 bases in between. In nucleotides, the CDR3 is TGTGCCACGTGGGGGGGCCACTATGGCTACACCTTC. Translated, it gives CATWGGHYGYTF.

The CDR3 protein is CASSFQPGHEQFF. The DNA for the CDR3 is TGCGCCAGCAGCTTCCAGCCAGGGCATGAGCAGTTCTTC. The chain carries TRBV5-1 and TRBJ2-1; the D gene is possibly TRBD1 (5 bases). Germline V gives CDR1 SGHRS, CDR2 YFSETQ. The CDR3 extends over 13 amino acids. Deletions cut 2 bases from V and 8 bases from J, with 11 bases between.

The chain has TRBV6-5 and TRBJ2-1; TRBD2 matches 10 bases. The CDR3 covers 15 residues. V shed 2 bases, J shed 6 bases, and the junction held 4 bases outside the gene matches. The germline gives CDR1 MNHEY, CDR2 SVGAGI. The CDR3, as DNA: TGTGCCAGCAGTTACGATGGACTAGCGGCCAATGAGCAGTTCTTC. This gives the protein CASSYDGLAANEQFF.

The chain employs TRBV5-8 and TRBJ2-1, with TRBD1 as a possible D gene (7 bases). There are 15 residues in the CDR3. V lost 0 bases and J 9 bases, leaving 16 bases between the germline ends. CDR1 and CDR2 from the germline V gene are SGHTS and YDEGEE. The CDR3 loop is CASSLAYPQGGEQFF. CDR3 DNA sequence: TGTGCCAGCAGCTTGGCCTATCCTCAGGGGGGTGAGCAGTTCTTC. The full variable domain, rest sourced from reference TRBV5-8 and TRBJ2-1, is EAGVTQSPTHLIKTRGQQATLRCSPISGHTSVYWYQQALGLGLQFLLWYDEGEERNRGNFPPRFSGRQFPNYSSELNVNALELEDSALYLCASSLAYPQGGEQFFGPGTRLTVL.

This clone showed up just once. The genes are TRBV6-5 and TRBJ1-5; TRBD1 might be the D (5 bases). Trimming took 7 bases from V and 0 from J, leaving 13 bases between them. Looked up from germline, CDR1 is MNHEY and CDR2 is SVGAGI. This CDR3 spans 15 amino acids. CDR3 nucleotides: TGTGCCAGCACCCTGACAGTTTATAGCAATCAGCCCCAGCATTTT. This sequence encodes CASTLTVYSNQPQHF.

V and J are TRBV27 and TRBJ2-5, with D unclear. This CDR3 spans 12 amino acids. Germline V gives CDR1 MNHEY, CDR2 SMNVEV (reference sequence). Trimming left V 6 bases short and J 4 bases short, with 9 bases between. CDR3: CASSNIAETQYF. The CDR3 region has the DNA TGTGCCAGCAGCAACATCGCAGAGACCCAGTACTTC.

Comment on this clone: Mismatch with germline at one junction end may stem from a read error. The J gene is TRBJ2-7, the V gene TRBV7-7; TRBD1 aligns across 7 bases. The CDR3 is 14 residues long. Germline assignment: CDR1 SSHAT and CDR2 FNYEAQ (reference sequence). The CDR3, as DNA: TGTGCTAGCAGCTTAGACAGGGAGTCCTACGAGCAGTACTTC. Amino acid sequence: CASSLDRESYEQYF.

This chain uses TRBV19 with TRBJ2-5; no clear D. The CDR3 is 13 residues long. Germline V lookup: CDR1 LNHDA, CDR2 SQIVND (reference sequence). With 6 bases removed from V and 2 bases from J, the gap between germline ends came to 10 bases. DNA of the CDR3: TGTGCCAGTAGGGCAATGGGGCAAGAGACCCAGTACTTC. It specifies CASRAMGQETQYF.

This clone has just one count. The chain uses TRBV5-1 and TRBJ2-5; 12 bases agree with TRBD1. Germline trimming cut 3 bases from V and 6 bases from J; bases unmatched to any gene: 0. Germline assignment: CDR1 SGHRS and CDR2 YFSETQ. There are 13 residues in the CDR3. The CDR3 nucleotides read TGCGCCAGCAGCTGGGACAGGGGGCAGACCCAGTACTTC. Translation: CASSWDRGQTQYF.

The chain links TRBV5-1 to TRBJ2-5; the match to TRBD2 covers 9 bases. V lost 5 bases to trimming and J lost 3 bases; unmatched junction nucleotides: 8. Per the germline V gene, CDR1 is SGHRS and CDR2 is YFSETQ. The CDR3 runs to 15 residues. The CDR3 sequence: CASRPSGAAEETQYF. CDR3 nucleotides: TGCGCCAGCAGACCTAGCGGGGCGGCGGAAGAGACCCAGTACTTC.

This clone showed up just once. CDR3 nucleotide sequence: TGTGCCAGCGCTCGGGGGGGACAGGGCTACAATGAGCAGTTCTTC. It specifies CASARGGQGYNEQFF. The chain uses TRBV7-3 and TRBJ2-1; D is possibly TRBD1 (9 bases). The CDR3 length is 15 residues. Germline CDR1 reads SGHTA; CDR2 reads FQGTGA. Trimming removed 8 bases from V and 3 bases from J, with 17 bases in between.

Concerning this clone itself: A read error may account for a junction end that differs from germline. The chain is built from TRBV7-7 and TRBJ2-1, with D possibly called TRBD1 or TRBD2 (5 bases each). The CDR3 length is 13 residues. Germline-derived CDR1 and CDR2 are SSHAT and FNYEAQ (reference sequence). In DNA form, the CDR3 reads TGTGCTAGCAGCGAAGGGACCGCCCATGAGCAGTTCTTC. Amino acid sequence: CASSEGTAHEQFF. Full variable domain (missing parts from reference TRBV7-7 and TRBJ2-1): GAGVSQSPRYKVTKRGQDVTLRCDPISSHATLYWYQQALGQGPEFLTYFNYEAQPDKSGLPSDRFSAERPEGSISTLTIQRTEQRDSAMYRCASSEGTAHEQFFGPGTRLTVL.

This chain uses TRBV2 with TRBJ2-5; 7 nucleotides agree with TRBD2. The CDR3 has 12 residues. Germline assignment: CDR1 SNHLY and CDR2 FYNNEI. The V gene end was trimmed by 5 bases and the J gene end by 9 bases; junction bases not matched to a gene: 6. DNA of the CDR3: TGTGCCAGCAGTTATGGACGGGGGGCCCAGTACTTC. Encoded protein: CASSYGRGAQYF.